Reported below is one T cell receptor beta chain. The target antigen is unknown. This sample is part of a study of regulatory and conventional T cells in RAG deficiency. V dropped 2 bases and J dropped 6; count of bases not matched to a gene: 8. CDR1 is SGDLS and CDR2 is YYNGEE in the germline V gene. The CDR3 totals 16 residues. The sorted conventional CD4+ T cells were CD25-low and CD127-high, with genomic DNA sequenced. Only in-frame clones appear in the TCRdb table, and some are missing; sequencing was by immunoSEQ multiplex PCR. In the table there are approximately 10,000 clones, about 94% of which are singletons. General study results and limits: Omenn patients showed >90% Treg-Tconv overlap and shorter CDR3 lengths.

The rearrangement joins TRBV9 to TRBJ1-4; 9 nucleotides align to TRBD1. Material: CD4+ effector T cells sorted from blood. This TCR was sampled from a human donor with RAG deficiency presenting as severe combined immunodeficiency. In DNA form, the CDR3 reads TGTGCCAGCAGCGTCAACCCGGGACAGGGATATGAAAAACTGTTTTTT. This gives the protein CASSVNPGQGYEKLFF.